This T cell receptor (beta chain) was observed in a study of blood T cell repertoires in COVID-19. Study as a whole: Acute-phase and convalescent COVID-19 samples originated in the United States, Italy and Spain. PBMCs, B-cell-depleted T cells, or T cells were the source of the cDNA or gDNA that made up the material.

The V end lost 1 base, the J end lost 4 bases, and 10 bases lay between the germline ends. Germline CDR1 KGHSH, CDR2 LQKENI. This CDR3 region has 14 residues. Clones were sequenced by immunoSEQ multiplex PCR, and TCRdb holds only the in-frame ones, with some missing. The table records roughly 120,000 clones, around 91% of them present only once. V is TRBV18 and J is TRBJ1-1; the D gene is possibly TRBD1 (5 bases). The receptor was derived from a man aged 70-80 years with active or convalescent COVID-19. Sample: peripheral blood. CDR3: CASSPLQGPTEAFF. CDR3 sequence (DNA): TGTGCCAGCTCACCACTGCAGGGCCCCACTGAAGCTTTCTTT.